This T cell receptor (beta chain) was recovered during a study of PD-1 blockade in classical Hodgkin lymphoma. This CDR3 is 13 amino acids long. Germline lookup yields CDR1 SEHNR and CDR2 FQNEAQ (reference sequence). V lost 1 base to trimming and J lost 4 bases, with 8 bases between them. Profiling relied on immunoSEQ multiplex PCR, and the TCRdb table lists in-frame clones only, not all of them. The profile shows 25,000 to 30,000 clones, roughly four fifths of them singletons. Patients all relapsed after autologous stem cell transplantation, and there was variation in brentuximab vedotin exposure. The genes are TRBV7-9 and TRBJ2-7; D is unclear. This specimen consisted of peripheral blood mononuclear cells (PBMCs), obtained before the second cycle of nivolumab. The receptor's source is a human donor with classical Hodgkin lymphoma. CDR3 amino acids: CASSLGYLYEQYF. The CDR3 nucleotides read TGTGCCAGCAGCTTAGGATATTTATACGAGCAGTACTTC.